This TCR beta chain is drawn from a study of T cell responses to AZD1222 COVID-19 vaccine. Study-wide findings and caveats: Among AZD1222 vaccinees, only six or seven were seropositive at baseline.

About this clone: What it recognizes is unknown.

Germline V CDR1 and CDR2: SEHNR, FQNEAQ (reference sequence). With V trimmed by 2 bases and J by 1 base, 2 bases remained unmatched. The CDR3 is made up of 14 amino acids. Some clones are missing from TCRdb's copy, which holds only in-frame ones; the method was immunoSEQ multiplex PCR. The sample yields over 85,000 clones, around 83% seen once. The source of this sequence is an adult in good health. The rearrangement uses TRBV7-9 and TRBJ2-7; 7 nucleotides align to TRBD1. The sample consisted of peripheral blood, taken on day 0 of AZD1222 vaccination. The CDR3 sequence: CASSLTGQSYEQYF. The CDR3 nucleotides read TGTGCCAGCAGCTTAACGGGACAGTCCTACGAGCAGTACTTC. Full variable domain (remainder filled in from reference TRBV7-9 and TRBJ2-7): DTGVSQNPRHKITKRGQNVTFRCDPISEHNRLYWYRQTLGQGPEFLTYFQNEAQLEKSRLLSDRFSAERPKGSFSTLEIQRTEQGDSAMYLCASSLTGQSYEQYFGPGTRLTVT.